The T cell receptor (beta chain) described here comes from a study of shared clonotypes between healthy human individuals. CDR1 SGHAT and CDR2 FQNNGV come from the germline V gene. The trim removed 4 bases at V and 4 bases at J, leaving 5 bases unmatched. This CDR3 has 14 residues. TCRdb's table, derived via immunoSEQ multiplex PCR, lists solely in-frame clones and lacks some. The repertoire includes over 950,000 clones, 70% to 80% of them detected once, and roughly 0.82% sits in the top ten. The source material was memory CD4+ T cells from PBMCs. Subset given: CD45RA-negative fraction. The rearrangement uses TRBV11-2 and TRBJ2-5, with 8 bases that match TRBD2. The TCR sequence derives from a man between 18 and 35 years old in good health. Some clones in this sample may be carry-over from other donors' samples. CDR3 coding DNA: TGTGCCAGCAGCTCAGCGGGACTAGGAGAGACCCAGTACTTC. Protein product: CASSSAGLGETQYF.